This T cell receptor beta chain was captured by sequencing in a study of blood T cell repertoires in COVID-19 (dated by TCRdb to about 2020). About the study as a whole: Samples from collaborators originated in the United States, Italy and Spain and spanned both the acute and convalescent phases of COVID-19. The material from the prospective study consisted of cDNA or gDNA derived from T cells, B-cell-depleted T cells, or PBMCs. Sample metadata almost always included a de-identified subject ID, COVID-19 status, age in years and sex. Where available, HLA class I and class II types were taken from metadata supplied by the sample provider and were not determined by assay-based typing. Samples were obtained from the ongoing ImmuneRACE study (first 160 participants) and from over a thousand subjects provided by 6 global collaborators. The repertoires were released in a freely available public database intended as a resource for research on the immune response to SARS-CoV-2. Subjects who had been exposed to COVID-19, were actively infected with it, or had recovered from it provided the deeply sampled blood TCRbeta repertoires that made up the dataset. Study-wide conclusions, independent of this receptor: The amount of clinical and demographic metadata varied by source and participant and was provided uncurated.

TCRbeta CDR3 regions were amplified from genomic DNA using the immunoSEQ Assay, a bias-controlled multiplex PCR. The original pipeline was this. Nucleated cell counts per sample were estimated from amplification of reference gene primers within the assay. Sequence reads were collapsed and filtered to measure the absolute abundance of every unique TCRbeta CDR3 rearrangement. For each sample, productive Simpson clonality was calculated as the square root of Simpson's diversity index across productive rearrangements. This is the immuneACCESS table as TCRdb keeps it, with only in-frame sequences that have V and J called. A part of the clones is gone; compared with another copy, unresolved V genes explain less than half, and the rest is unexplained. That table supplies the V and J calls and clone size; D and trimming were determined from the DNA. Here the sample has about 340,000 clones; 75% to 90% occur a single time. The top ten hold under 8.5% of the sample.

One collaborating source in Seattle enrolled patients during active infection and followed them longitudinally through the course of disease. Collaborating institutions collected whole blood in K2EDTA tubes following their own protocols. For TCRbeta analysis, collaborator samples were shipped as frozen whole blood, as isolated PBMCs, or as DNA extracted from either sample type. Note on this clone: What antigen it recognizes has not been identified. Per-nucleotide qualities are absent, and no much larger clonotype sits a single base away.

Looking up the germline V gene yields CDR1 KGHDR and CDR2 SFDVKD. After removal of 4 bases from V and 5 bases from J, the junction retains 16 bases not matched to a gene. CDR3 length: 18 amino acids, cysteine to phenylalanine. The sequence is cut down to CDR3 DNA, 54 bases in frame from base 1. Recombination joined TRBV24-1 with TRBJ2-5; TRBD1 fits 9 bases in the junction. This clonotype originated in a woman aged 60-70 years with COVID-19, enrolled during active disease. Sequenced sample: peripheral blood. CDR3 region: CATSDARRKTGGWETQYF. DNA sequence: TGTGCCACCAGTGACGCTCGCCGTAAGACAGGGGGGTGGGAGACCCAGTACTTC.